The 28 T cell receptor beta chains below come from one sample, sequenced in a study of T cell changes during pregnancy in multiple sclerosis. Produced via immunoSEQ multiplex PCR; TCRdb's table is partial and in-frame only. The sample lists some 80,000 clones; roughly 90% were seen once. The sequences come from peripheral blood, collected in the first trimester of pregnancy. These receptor sequences come from a female donor in good health, enrolled as a control in a pregnancy study.

The chain employs TRBV6-5 and TRBJ1-3, with a tentative D call TRBD1 (6 bases). Germline V CDR1 and CDR2: MNHEY, SVGAGI. Trimming pared 6 bases from V and 6 bases from J, leaving 15 bases between. The CDR3 has 14 amino acids. CDR3: CASSPAGGLNTIYF. The CDR3 DNA reads TGTGCCAGCAGCCCCGCGGGGGGCTTAAACACCATATATTTT.

V usage is TRBV15 and J usage is TRBJ2-3; perhaps TRBD2 as D (5 bases). Looked up from germline, CDR1 is LNHNV and CDR2 is YYDKDF (reference sequence). Trimming removed 0 bases from V and 4 bases from J, with 8 bases in between. The CDR3 has 14 residues. As DNA, the CDR3 is TGTGCCACCAGCAGAGATCCCGGGGCAGATACGCAGTATTTT. It translates to CATSRDPGADTQYF.

The chain couples TRBV18 to TRBJ2-3; TRBD2 is a possible D gene (6 bases). Germline loops: CDR1 KGHSH, CDR2 LQKENI. V shed 3 bases and J shed 5 bases, with 12 bases lying between them. The CDR3 loop spans 14 amino acids. The CDR3 is CASSPAGLVDTQYF. The CDR3 region has the DNA TGTGCCAGCTCACCGGCGGGGCTTGTAGATACGCAGTATTTT.

This rearrangement joins TRBV7-9 to TRBJ1-6; 7 bases are a match to TRBD1. Germline CDR1 SEHNR, CDR2 FQNEAQ (reference sequence). Trimming cost V 1 base and J 7 bases; bases outside gene matches: 4. This CDR3 has 15 residues. This CDR3 is CASSLVQGWNSPLHF. The CDR3 DNA sequence: TGTGCCAGCAGCTTAGTACAGGGGTGGAATTCACCCCTCCACTTT.

The CDR3, as DNA: TGTGCCAGCAGTCCCCGGGACAAGAACTACGAGCAGTACTTC. This sequence encodes CASSPRDKNYEQYF. The chain uses TRBV27 and TRBJ2-7, with D possibly being TRBD1 (6 bases). This CDR3 comprises 14 residues. Trimming left V 5 bases short and J 3 bases short, with 14 bases between. Germline V lookup: CDR1 MNHEY, CDR2 SMNVEV (reference sequence).

J is TRBJ1-6 and V is TRBV6-1, with TRBD1 identical over 10 bases. Germline V gives CDR1 MNHNS, CDR2 SASEGT. Losses at the gene ends were 5 bases for V and 10 bases for J; bases not matched to a gene: 5. The CDR3 is 14 residues long. The DNA of the CDR3 is TGTGCCAGCAGTTCGGACAGGGGGAACTCACCCCTCCACTTT. It translates to CASSSDRGNSPLHF.

The J gene is TRBJ1-2, the V gene TRBV7-9; 10 nucleotides agree with TRBD1. The V segment lost 5 bases and the J segment 3 bases; nucleotides outside the gene matches: 9. The CDR3 is 16 residues long. Germline lookup yields CDR1 SEHNR and CDR2 FQNEAQ (reference sequence). DNA for the CDR3: TGTGCCAGCAGCCGGAGTGCCGGGACAGGGGACTATGGCTACACCTTC. This sequence encodes CASSRSAGTGDYGYTF.

The chain has TRBV4-1 and TRBJ1-1; TRBD1 might be the D (5 bases). The V end was cut by 1 base, the J end by 3 bases, with 12 bases between. The CDR3 has 15 residues. Per germline, CDR1 MGHRA and CDR2 YSYEKL. The CDR3 nucleotides read TGCGCCAGCAGCCAAGTCCAAACGGGGGACACTGAAGCTTTCTTT. This codes for CASSQVQTGDTEAFF.

This chain links TRBV21-1 with TRBJ1-5; the table assigns TRBD1, which was not confirmed against the DNA. TRBV21-1 is annotated as a pseudogene. CDR3 length: 16 amino acids. CDR3 loop: CASSPPFQGLNQPQHF. The DNA for the CDR3 is TGTGCCAGCAGCCCTCCTTTCCAGGGTCTGAATCAGCCCCAGCATTTT.

The rearrangement joins TRBV5-1 to TRBJ2-2, with 7 bases that match TRBD1. From germline, CDR1 is SGHRS and CDR2 YFSETQ. V gave up 5 bases and J gave up 1 base; unmatched junction bases: 5. This CDR3 comprises 15 residues. CDR3 sequence (DNA): TGCGCCAGCAGACCCGGGACAGTGAACACCGGGGAGCTGTTTTTT. It translates to CASRPGTVNTGELFF.

The DNA of the CDR3 is TGTGCCAGCTCACCACGAGGGGGGGACCAAGAGACCCAGTACTTC. It codes for CASSPRGGDQETQYF. The chain recombines TRBV18 with TRBJ2-5; TRBD2 is a possible D gene (7 bases). This CDR3 is built from 15 residues. V gave up 1 base and J gave up 0 bases, with 9 bases separating them. Germline V lookup: CDR1 KGHSH, CDR2 LQKENI.

This clone came up once. The chain carries TRBV7-2 and TRBJ2-7, with TRBD2 identical over 7 bases. The CDR3 runs to 13 residues. After removal of 4 bases from V and 5 bases from J, the junction contained 5 bases not matched to a gene. Germline CDR1 SGHTA, CDR2 FQGNSA. The CDR3 spells CASSSRLANEQYF. DNA of the CDR3: TGTGCCAGCAGCTCGAGACTAGCAAACGAGCAGTACTTC.

The rearrangement links TRBV2 to TRBJ2-5; D perhaps matches TRBD2 (5 bases). Trimming removed 10 bases at V and 2 bases at J, with 14 bases between. This CDR3 contains 13 residues. Germline V gene data show CDR1 as SNHLY and CDR2 as FYNNEI. CDR3 nucleotides: TGTGCCACCTCAAACGGACTTCAAGAGACCCAGTACTTC. Its protein is CATSNGLQETQYF.

The CDR3 region is CAISEIRRQGGYGYTF. DNA of the CDR3: TGTGCCATCAGTGAGATCCGGAGACAGGGGGGCTATGGCTACACCTTC. V usage is TRBV10-3 and J usage is TRBJ1-2, with TRBD1 identical over 9 bases. Trimming removed 2 bases from V and 4 bases from J; junction bases left unmatched: 8. This CDR3 is built from 16 residues. Germline CDR1 reads ENHRY; CDR2 reads SYGVKD.

The gene calls are TRBV2 and TRBJ1-2, with D possibly TRBD1 on 5 matching bases. Trimming took 4 bases from V and 3 from J, leaving 9 bases between them. Germline V gene data show CDR1 as SNHLY and CDR2 as FYNNEI. The CDR3 extends over 13 amino acids. Here the CDR3 DNA reads TGTGCCAGCAGTGCAGGGTTGGACTATGGCTACACCTTC. Translated, it gives CASSAGLDYGYTF.

The chain employs TRBV7-8 and TRBJ2-1, with D tentatively TRBD2 (6 bases). Looked up from germline, CDR1 is SGHVS and CDR2 is FQNEAQ. This CDR3 region has 16 residues. Deletions cut 3 bases from V and 4 bases from J, with 16 bases between. CDR3 sequence reads: CASSFGPLALYNEQFF. CDR3 coding DNA: TGTGCCAGCAGCTTTGGCCCTCTAGCGTTATACAATGAGCAGTTCTTC.

The V gene is TRBV12-5, the J gene TRBJ1-1; tentatively, D is TRBD1 (5 bases). With 4 bases removed from V and 5 bases from J, the gap between germline ends came to 17 bases. CDR1 is LGHNT, CDR2 FRNRAP, per germline. CDR3 length: 15 amino acids. DNA of the CDR3: TGTGCTAGTGGTTCACCCTTTTCCGGGGGGACTGAAGCTTTCTTT. Translation gives CASGSPFSGGTEAFF. The full variable domain, rest sourced from reference TRBV12-5 and TRBJ1-1, is DARVTQTPRHKVTEMGQEVTMRCQPILGHNTVFWYRQTMMQGLELLAYFRNRAPLDDSGMPKDRFSAEMPDATLATLKIQPSEPRDSAVYFCASGSPFSGGTEAFFGQGTRLTVV.

The chain recombines TRBV4-2 with TRBJ2-1, with 14 bases aligning to TRBD2. CDR3 length equals 16 residues. V shed 0 bases and J 9 bases; nucleotides not matched to a gene: 4. Germline CDR1 and CDR2: LGHNA and YNFKEQ. The DNA for the CDR3 is TGTGCCAGCAGCCAAGAGGGGACTAGCGGGAGAGGTGAGCAGTTCTTC. It codes for CASSQEGTSGRGEQFF.

The chain uses TRBV7-9 and TRBJ1-5; possibly TRBD1 for D (5 bases). The CDR3 length is 14 residues. The germline gives CDR1 SEHNR, CDR2 FQNEAQ (reference sequence). The ends were cut back, 5 bases at V and 7 bases at J, with 15 bases in the middle. Here the CDR3 reads CASSRPGHEQPQHF. In DNA, the CDR3 is TGTGCCAGCAGCAGACCCGGACACGAACAGCCCCAGCATTTT.

This rearrangement joins TRBV18 to TRBJ2-1; 11 bases are shared with TRBD2. Trimming removed 3 bases from V and 2 bases from J; junction bases left unmatched: 0. The germline V gene encodes CDR1 KGHSH and CDR2 LQKENI. The CDR3 is 15 amino acids. CDR3 in amino acids: CASSPSGGAYNEQFF. For the CDR3, the DNA is TGTGCCAGCTCACCTAGCGGGGGGGCCTACAATGAGCAGTTCTTC.

The gene calls are TRBV6-5 and TRBJ2-5; D may be TRBD2 (6 bases). The V gene's germline CDR1 is MNHEY and CDR2 SVGAGI. Trimming left V 6 bases short and J 5 bases short, with 13 bases between. The CDR3 length is 13 residues. This chain's CDR3 is CASSTPGRETQYF. In nucleotides, the CDR3 is TGTGCCAGCAGCACCCCGGGGAGGGAGACCCAGTACTTC.

The chain employs TRBV10-2 and TRBJ2-5; 8 positions match TRBD1. The CDR3 loop spans 12 amino acids. Germline trimming cut 10 bases from V and 3 bases from J; bases unmatched to any gene: 4. CDR1 and CDR2 (germline): WSHSY, SAAADI. For the CDR3, the DNA is TGCGCCACCATGGGACAGGAAGAGACCCAGTACTTC. Translation: CATMGQEETQYF.

The gene calls are TRBV4-1 and TRBJ1-4; weak D call: TRBD1 (6 bases). V lost 2 bases to trimming and J lost 7 bases, with 14 bases between them. The CDR3 runs 15 residues. The germline gives CDR1 MGHRA, CDR2 YSYEKL. DNA of the CDR3: TGCGCCAGCAGCCAAAGCCCAAGGGGGAGTGAAAAACTGTTTTTT. This codes for CASSQSPRGSEKLFF.

The rearrangement joins TRBV5-1 to TRBJ1-2; 9 positions match TRBD1. J gave up 1 base and V 4 bases, and 2 bases lay outside the gene matches. Per germline, CDR1 SGHRS and CDR2 YFSETQ. There are 14 residues in the CDR3. Written as DNA, the CDR3 is TGCGCCAGCAGCGGACAGGGGCTTAACTATGGCTACACCTTC. Residues: CASSGQGLNYGYTF.

The chain links TRBV10-3 to TRBJ1-3, with D uncertain. CDR3 length: 14 residues. Trimming removed 3 bases from V and 3 bases from J, with 9 bases in between. Germline V gene sequence: CDR1 ENHRY, CDR2 SYGVKD. The CDR3 DNA follows: TGTGCCATCAGTGACCTCAGAAATGGAAACACCATATATTTT. Protein product: CAISDLRNGNTIYF.

The chain joins TRBV10-3 to TRBJ2-3, with 7 positions matching TRBD1. The CDR3 is 14 amino acids. In germline, CDR1 is ENHRY, CDR2 SYGVKD. V was pared by 10 bases and J by 0 bases, with 7 bases of the junction left unmatched. CDR3 coding DNA: TGTGCCACCCGACCGGGACAGAGCACAGATACGCAGTATTTT. Translating it yields CATRPGQSTDTQYF.

The chain uses TRBV9 and TRBJ2-3; 12 nucleotides align to TRBD2. This CDR3 contains 17 residues. V shed 4 bases, J shed 3 bases, and the junction held 9 bases outside the gene matches. Germline CDR1 is SGDLS and CDR2 is YYNGEE. The CDR3 sequence is CASSLRGTSGQTDTQYF. Written as DNA, the CDR3 is TGTGCCAGCAGCCTAAGAGGGACTAGCGGGCAGACAGATACGCAGTATTTT.

This sequence joins TRBV6-1 and TRBJ2-2, with TRBD1 identical over 8 bases. This CDR3 is 14 amino acids long. Trimming at V came to 6 bases and at J to 4 bases, leaving 4 bases not matched to a gene. Germline V gene lookup returns CDR1 MNHNS and CDR2 SASEGT. CDR3 nucleotide sequence: TGTGCCAGCAGGGCAGGGGGCTTCACCGGGGAGCTGTTTTTT. This translates into CASRAGGFTGELFF.